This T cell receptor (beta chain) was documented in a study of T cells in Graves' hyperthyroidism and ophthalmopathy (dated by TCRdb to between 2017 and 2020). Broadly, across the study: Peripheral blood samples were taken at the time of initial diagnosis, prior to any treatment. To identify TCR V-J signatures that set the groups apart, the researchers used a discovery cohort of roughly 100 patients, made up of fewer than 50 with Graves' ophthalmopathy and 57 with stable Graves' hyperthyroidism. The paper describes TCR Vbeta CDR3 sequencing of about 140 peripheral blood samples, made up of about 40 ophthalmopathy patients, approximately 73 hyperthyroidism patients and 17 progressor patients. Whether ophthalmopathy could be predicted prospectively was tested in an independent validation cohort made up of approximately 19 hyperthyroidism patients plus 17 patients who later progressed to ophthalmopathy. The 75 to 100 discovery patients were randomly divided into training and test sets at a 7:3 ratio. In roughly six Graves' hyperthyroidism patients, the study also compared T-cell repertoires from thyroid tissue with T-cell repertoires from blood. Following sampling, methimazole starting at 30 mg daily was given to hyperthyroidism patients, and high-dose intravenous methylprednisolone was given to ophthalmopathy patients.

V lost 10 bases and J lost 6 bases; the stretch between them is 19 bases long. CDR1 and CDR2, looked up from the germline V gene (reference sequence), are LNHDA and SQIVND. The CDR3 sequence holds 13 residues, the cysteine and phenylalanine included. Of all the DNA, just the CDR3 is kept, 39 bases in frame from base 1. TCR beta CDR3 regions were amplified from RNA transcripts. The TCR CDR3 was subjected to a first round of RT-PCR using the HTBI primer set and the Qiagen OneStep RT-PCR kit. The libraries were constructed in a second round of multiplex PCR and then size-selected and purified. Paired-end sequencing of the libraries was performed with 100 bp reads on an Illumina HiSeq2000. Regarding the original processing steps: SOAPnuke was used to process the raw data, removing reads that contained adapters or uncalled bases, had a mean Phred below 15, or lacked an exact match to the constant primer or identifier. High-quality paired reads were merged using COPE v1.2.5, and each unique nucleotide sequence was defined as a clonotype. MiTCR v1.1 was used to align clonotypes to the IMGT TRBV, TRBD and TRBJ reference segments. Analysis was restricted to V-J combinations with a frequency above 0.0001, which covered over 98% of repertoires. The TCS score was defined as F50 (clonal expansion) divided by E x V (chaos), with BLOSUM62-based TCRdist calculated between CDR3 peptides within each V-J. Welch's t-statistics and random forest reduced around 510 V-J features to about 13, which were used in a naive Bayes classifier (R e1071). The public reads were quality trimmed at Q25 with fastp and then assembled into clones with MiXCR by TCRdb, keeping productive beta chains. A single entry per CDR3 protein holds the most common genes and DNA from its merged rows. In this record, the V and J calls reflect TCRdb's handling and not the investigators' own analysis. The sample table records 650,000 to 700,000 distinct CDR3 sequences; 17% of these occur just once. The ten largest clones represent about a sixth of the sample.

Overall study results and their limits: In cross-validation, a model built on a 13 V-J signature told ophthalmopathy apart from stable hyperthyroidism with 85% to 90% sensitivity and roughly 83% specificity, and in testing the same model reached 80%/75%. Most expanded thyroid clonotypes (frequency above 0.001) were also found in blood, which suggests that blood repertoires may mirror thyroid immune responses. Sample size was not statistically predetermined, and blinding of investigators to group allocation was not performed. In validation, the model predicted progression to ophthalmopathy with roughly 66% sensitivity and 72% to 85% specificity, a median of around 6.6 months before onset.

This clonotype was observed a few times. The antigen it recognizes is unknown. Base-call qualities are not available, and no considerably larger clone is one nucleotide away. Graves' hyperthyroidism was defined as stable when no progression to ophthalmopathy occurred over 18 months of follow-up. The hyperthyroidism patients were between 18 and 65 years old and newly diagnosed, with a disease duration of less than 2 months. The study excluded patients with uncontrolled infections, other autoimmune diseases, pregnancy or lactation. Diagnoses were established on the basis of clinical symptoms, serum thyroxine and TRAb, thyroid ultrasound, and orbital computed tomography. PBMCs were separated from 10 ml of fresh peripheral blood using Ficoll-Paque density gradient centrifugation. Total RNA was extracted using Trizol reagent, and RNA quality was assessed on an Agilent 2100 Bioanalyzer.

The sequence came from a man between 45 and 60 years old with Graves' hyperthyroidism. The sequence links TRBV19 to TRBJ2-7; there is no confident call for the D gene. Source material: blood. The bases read TGTGCCACTTCGGTTGCGGCGAGCAGCGAGCAGTACTTC. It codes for CATSVAASSEQYF.